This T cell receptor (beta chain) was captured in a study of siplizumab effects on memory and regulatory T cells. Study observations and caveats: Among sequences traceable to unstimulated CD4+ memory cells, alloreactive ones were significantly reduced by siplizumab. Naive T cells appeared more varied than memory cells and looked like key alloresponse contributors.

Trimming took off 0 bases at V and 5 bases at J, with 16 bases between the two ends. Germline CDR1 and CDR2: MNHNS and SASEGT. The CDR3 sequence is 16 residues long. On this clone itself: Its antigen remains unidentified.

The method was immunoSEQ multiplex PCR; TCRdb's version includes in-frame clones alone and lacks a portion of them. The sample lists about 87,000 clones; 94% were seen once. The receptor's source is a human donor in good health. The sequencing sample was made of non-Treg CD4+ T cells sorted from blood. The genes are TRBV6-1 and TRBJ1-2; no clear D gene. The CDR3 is CASSEAFRASGYGYTF. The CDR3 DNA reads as TGTGCCAGCAGTGAAGCGTTTCGGGCCTCTGGGTATGGCTACACCTTC.